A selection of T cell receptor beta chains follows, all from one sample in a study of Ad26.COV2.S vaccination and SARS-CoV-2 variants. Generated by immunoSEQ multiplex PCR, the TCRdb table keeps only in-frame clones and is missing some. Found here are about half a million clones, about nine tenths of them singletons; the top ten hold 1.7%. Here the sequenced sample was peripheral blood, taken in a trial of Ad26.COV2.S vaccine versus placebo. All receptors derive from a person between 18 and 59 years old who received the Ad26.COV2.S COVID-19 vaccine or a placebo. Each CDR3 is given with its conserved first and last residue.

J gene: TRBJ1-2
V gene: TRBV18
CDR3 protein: CASSPGEGASGYIF

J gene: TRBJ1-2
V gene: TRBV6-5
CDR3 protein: CASRLNGGYGYTF

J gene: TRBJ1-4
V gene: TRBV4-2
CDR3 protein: CASSQEGQANEKLFF

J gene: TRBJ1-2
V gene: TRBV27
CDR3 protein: CASSFSPSNYGYTF

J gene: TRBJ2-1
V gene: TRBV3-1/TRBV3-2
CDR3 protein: CASSQLVNEQFF

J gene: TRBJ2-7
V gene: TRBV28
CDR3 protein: CASSLMYEQYF

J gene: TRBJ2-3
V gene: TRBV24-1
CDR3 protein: CATSDFGAGGSHTQYF

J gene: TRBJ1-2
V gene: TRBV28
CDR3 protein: CASSSPGTGGRGYTF

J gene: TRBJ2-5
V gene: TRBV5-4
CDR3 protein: CASSPAGGETQYF

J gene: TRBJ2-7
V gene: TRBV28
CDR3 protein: CASTSDSRSSF

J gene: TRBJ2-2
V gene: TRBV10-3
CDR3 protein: CAISAGGSNTGELFF

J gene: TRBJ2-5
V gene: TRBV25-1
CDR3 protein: CATQDRGTFWAQYF

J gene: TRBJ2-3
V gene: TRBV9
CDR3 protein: CASSVEWTGLGVPDTQYF

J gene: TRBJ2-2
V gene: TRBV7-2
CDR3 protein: CASSPDRGRDTGELFF

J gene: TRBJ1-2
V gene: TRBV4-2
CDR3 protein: CASSPRDRQSYGYTF

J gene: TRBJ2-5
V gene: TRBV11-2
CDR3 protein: CASSLVWGGNQETQYF

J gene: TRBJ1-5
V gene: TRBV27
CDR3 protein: CASTPGTGGNQPQHF

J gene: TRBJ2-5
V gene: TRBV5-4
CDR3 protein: CASSSGTSPGETQYF

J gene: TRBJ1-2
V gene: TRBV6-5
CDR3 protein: CASSTTGIYGYTF

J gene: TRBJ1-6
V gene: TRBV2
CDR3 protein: CASSFTTGRYNSPLHF